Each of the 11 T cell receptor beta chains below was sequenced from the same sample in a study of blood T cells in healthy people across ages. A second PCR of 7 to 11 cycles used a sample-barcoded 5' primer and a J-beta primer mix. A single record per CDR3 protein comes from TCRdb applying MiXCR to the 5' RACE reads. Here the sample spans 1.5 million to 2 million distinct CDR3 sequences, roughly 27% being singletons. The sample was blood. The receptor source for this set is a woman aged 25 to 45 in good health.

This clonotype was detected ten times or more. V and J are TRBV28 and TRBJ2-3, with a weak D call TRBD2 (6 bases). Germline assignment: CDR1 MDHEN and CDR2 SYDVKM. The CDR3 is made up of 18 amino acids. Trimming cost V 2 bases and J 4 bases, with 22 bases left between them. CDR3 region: CASSLTSGDPIPSDTQYF. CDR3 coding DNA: TGTGCCAGCAGTTTAACTTCGGGGGACCCTATTCCTTCAGATACGCAGTATTTT.

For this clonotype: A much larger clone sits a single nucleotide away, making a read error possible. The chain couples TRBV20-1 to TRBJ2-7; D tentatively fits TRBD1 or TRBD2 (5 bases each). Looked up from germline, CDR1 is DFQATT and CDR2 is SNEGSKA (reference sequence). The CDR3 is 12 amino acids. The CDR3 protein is CRAKRGRYEQYF. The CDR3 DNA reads TGCAGGGCAAAGAGGGGCCGCTACGAGCAGTACTTC.

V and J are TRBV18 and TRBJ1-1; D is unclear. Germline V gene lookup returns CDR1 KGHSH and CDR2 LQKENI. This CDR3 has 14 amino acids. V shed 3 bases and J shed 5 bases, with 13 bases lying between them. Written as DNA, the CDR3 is TGTGCCAGCTCACCTCCCACTCGTAGGACTGAAGCTTTCTTT. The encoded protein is CASSPPTRRTEAFF.

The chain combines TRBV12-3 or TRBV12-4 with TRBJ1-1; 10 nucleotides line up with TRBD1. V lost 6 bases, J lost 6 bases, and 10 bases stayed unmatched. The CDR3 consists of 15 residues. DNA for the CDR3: TGTGCCAGCAGCCTGACAGGGGGCAAAAGCGCTGAAGCTTTCTTT. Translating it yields CASSLTGGKSAEAFF.

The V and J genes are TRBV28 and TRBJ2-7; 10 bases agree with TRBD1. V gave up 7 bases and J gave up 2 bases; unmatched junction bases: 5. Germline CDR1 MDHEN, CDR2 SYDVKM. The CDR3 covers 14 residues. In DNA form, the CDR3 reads TGTGCCAGCATGCCCGGGACAGGGGCCTACGAGCAGTACTTC. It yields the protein CASMPGTGAYEQYF.

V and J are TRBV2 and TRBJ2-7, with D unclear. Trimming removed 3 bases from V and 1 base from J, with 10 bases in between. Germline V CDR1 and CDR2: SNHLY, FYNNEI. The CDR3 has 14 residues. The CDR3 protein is CASSEEWGSYEQYF. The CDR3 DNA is TGTGCCAGCAGTGAGGAGTGGGGTTCCTACGAGCAGTACTTC.

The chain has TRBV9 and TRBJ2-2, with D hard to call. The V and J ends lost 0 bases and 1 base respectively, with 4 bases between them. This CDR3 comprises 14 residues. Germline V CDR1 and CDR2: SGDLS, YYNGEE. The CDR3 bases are TGTGCCAGCAGCGTAGACAGGAACACCGGGGAGCTGTTTTTT. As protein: CASSVDRNTGELFF.

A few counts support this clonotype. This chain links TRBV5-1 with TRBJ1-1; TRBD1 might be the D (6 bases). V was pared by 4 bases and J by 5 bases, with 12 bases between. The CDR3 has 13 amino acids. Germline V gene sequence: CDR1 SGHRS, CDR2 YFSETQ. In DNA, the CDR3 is TGCGCCAGCAGCGCGGTCACAGGGACTGAAGCTTTCTTT. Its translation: CASSAVTGTEAFF.

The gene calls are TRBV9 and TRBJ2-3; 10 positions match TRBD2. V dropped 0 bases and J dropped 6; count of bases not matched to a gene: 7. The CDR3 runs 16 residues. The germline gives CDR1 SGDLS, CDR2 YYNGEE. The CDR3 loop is CASSVGLAGGSDTQYF. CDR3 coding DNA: TGTGCCAGCAGCGTAGGGTTAGCGGGGGGTTCGGATACGCAGTATTTT.

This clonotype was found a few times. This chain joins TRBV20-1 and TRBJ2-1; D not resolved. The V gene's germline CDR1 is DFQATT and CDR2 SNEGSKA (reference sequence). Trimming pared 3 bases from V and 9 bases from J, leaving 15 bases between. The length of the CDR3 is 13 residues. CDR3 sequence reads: CSASRAAFGEQFF. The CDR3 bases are TGCAGTGCTAGTAGGGCCGCGTTCGGTGAGCAGTTCTTC.

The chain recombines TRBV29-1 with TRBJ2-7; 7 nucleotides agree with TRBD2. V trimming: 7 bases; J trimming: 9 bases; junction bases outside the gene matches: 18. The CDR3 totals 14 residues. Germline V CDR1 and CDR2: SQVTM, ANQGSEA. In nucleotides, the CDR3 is TGCAGCGCCAGCGGGGTGACCCCTGTAATGGCGCAGTACTTC. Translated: CSASGVTPVMAQYF.